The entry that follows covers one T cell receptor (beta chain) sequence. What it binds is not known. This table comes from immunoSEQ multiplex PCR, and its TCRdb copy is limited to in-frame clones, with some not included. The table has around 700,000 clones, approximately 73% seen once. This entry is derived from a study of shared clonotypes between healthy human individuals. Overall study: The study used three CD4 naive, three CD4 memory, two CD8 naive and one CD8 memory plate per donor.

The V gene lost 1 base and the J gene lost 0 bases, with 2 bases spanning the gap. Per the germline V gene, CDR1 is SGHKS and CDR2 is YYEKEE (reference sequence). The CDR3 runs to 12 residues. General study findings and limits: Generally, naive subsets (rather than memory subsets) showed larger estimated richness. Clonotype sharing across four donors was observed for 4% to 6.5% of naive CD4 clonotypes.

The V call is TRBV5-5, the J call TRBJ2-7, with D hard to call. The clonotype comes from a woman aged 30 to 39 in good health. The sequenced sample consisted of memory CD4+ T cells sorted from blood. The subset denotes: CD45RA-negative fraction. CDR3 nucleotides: TGTGCCAGCAGCTTGAGCTCCTACGAGCAGTACTTC. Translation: CASSLSSYEQYF. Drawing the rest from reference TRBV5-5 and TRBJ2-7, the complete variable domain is DAGVTQSPTHLIKTRGQQVTLRCSPISGHKSVSWYQQVLGQGPQFIFQYYEKEERGRGNFPDRFSARQFPNYSSELNVNALLLGDSALYLCASSLSSYEQYFGPGTRLTVT.